The 5 T cell receptor beta chains presented below share a single source sample, sequenced in a study of blood T cell repertoires in COVID-19 (dated by TCRdb to 2018 to 2021). Library method: the immunoSEQ multiplex PCR assay. In TCRdb, the immuneACCESS table is reduced to in-frame sequences with V and J assigned. These tables do not hold every clone; where another copy was compared, an unresolved V gene accounts for under half, and the others remain unexplained. Within this sample are about 180,000 clones, with approximately 82% of them counted one time only. About 10% of the sample is taken by the ten largest. The sequenced sample consisted of peripheral blood. The source of these receptors is a woman of 80 years or more with active or convalescent COVID-19.

CDR3: CASSLVGKSSTDTQYF. CDR3 in DNA: TGTGCCAGCAGCTTAGTGGGCAAATCTAGCACAGATACGCAGTATTTT. The chain recombines TRBV7-9 with TRBJ2-3; D ambiguous. Germline lookup yields CDR1 SEHNR and CDR2 FQNEAQ (reference sequence). Between the trimmed V and J ends, which lost 1 base and 0 bases, there was a span of 11 bases. The length of the CDR3 is 16 residues.

A remark on this clone: The same CDR3 can be traced to other DNA sequences in this sample. The chain joins TRBV11-3 to TRBJ2-2; 8 bases agree with TRBD1. The CDR3 runs 15 residues. J lost 0 bases, V lost 6 bases, and 3 bases had no gene match. Germline-derived CDR1 and CDR2 are SGHNT and YENEEA. The CDR3: CASSPGQANTGELFF. The CDR3 region has the DNA TGTGCCAGCAGTCCGGGACAGGCGAACACCGGGGAGCTGTTTTTT.

The rearrangement uses TRBV6-5 and TRBJ1-2; 9 bases are shared with TRBD1. Looked up from germline, CDR1 is MNHEY and CDR2 is SVGAGI. V trimming: 8 bases; J trimming: 4 bases; junction bases outside the gene matches: 11. The CDR3 is made up of 15 amino acids. CDR3: CASGDRVGGAYGYTF. CDR3 coding DNA: TGTGCCAGCGGGGACAGGGTGGGGGGCGCCTATGGCTACACCTTC.

The chain has TRBV18 and TRBJ2-2; unclear D gene. Germline CDR1 and CDR2: KGHSH and LQKENI. The V end was cut by 4 bases, the J end by 0 bases, with 6 bases between. The CDR3 has 14 residues. CDR3 loop: CASSRRTNTGELFF. The CDR3, as DNA: TGTGCCAGCTCACGGCGGACGAACACCGGGGAGCTGTTTTTT.

This chain connects TRBV28 to TRBJ1-5; TRBD1 is a possible D gene (5 bases). CDR1 is MDHEN and CDR2 is SYDVKM in the germline V gene. The V gene lost 5 bases and the J gene lost 5 bases, with 16 bases spanning the gap. The CDR3 is 15 amino acids. The CDR3: CASSPGRRGDQPQHF. The DNA for the CDR3 is TGTGCCAGCAGTCCAGGACGTCGGGGGGATCAGCCCCAGCATTTT.